The TCR beta chain under discussion was sequenced for a study of post-analysis software for immune sequencing data. Across the study: The disease courses covered relapsing-remitting, secondary progressive and progressive-relapsing multiple sclerosis. Study-level points and caveats: Patients with multiple sclerosis recorded significantly lower normalized Chao1 diversity than controls, the study found. Controls showed lower frequencies than patients for five TRBV segments, and TRBV5-6, TRBV5-1 and TRBV20-1 were among these.

A remark on this clonotype: The antigen remains undetermined.

CDR3 size: 13 residues. V lost 6 bases and J lost 2, with 13 bases in between. Germline assignment: CDR1 SQVTM and CDR2 ANQGSEA. Unique molecular identifiers were built into the TCR beta cDNA libraries. T cells, about 0.95 to 10 million of them, yielded hundreds of thousands of cDNA molecules. MiXCR, run by TCRdb on the PCR reads, gives a single entry per CDR3 protein. The table records 500,000 to 600,000 distinct CDR3 sequences, roughly 45% of them present only once. The rearrangement joins TRBV29-1 to TRBJ1-1; the D gene is possibly TRBD1 (6 bases). Specimen: blood. The TCR was taken from a girl between 5 and 17 years old with multiple sclerosis. CDR3 nucleotide sequence: TGCAGCGTCCGGGACACAGGAAACACTGAAGCTTTCTTT. This translates into CSVRDTGNTEAFF.